This passage covers 3 T cell receptor beta chains from one sample sequenced in a study of cytomegalovirus exposure and HLA in healthy donors. This PCR relied on a set of 60 Vbeta primers and 13 Jbeta primers. Repertoires were generated with immunoSEQ multiplex PCR, while TCRdb's copy carries only in-frame clones and drops some. The repertoire holds over 200,000 clones, with more than 60% as singletons. Sequencing was performed on PBMCs. The source is a woman aged 60-75 years in good health and CMV-seropositive.

This clone was recorded once. The chain carries TRBV11-2 and TRBJ2-5; D might be TRBD2 (6 bases). The V end lost 8 bases, the J end lost 5 bases, and 21 bases lay between the germline ends. Germline lookup yields CDR1 SGHAT and CDR2 FQNNGV. This CDR3 has 15 residues. CDR3 protein: CASRRWGGVGETQYF. DNA for the CDR3: TGTGCCAGCCGACGTTGGGGCGGGGTGGGGGAGACCCAGTACTTC.

The rearrangement links TRBV7-2 to TRBJ2-7; 8 bases are a match to TRBD1. Per germline, CDR1 SGHTA and CDR2 FQGNSA. The ends lost 1 base at V and 12 bases at J; junction bases unmatched: 5. This CDR3 region has 12 residues. The CDR3 protein is CASSLGDRGLYF. The CDR3 coding sequence is TGTGCCAGCAGCTTAGGCGACAGGGGACTGTACTTC.

This clone was recorded a few times. The rearrangement joins TRBV6-5 to TRBJ1-4; D is unclear. The CDR3 runs 15 residues. The germline V gene has CDR1 MNHEY and CDR2 SVGAGI. The V end lost 0 bases, the J end lost 1 base, and 6 bases lay between the germline ends. The CDR3 region is CASSYSLRTNEKLFF. CDR3 in DNA: TGTGCCAGCAGTTACTCGCTGCGAACTAATGAAAAACTGTTTTTT.